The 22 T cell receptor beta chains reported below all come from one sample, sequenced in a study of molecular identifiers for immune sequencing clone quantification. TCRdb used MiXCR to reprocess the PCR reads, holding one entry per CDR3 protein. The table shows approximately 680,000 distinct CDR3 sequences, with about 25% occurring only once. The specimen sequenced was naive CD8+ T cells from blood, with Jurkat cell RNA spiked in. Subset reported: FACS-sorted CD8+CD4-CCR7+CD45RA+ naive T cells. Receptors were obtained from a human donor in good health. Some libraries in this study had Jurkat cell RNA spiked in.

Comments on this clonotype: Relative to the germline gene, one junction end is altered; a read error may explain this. The CDR3 sequence is CASSIDSYNVQFF. The DNA for the CDR3 is TGTGCCAGTAGTATCGACAGCTACAATGTGCAGTTCTTC. This chain joins TRBV19 and TRBJ2-1; D perhaps matches TRBD1 (5 bases). The CDR3 contains 13 residues. In germline, CDR1 is LNHDA, CDR2 SQIVND (reference sequence).

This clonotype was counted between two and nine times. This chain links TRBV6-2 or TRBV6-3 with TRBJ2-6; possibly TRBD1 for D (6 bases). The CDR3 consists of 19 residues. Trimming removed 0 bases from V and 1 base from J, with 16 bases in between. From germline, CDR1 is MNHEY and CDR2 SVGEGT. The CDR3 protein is CASSYSRGTERSGANVLTF. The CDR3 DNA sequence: TGTGCCAGCAGTTACTCGAGGGGGACGGAGAGGTCTGGGGCCAACGTCCTGACTTTC.

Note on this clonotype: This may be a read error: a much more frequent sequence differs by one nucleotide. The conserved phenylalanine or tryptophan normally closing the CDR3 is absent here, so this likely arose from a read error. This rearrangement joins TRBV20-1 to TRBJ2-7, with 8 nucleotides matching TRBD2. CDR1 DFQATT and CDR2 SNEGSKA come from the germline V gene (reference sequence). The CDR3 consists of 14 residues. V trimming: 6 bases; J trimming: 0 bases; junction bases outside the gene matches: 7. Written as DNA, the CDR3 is TGCAGTGCAGGACAGCGGGGGTACTCCTACGAGCAGTACTCC. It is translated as CSAGQRGYSYEQYS.

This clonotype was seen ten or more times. CDR3 DNA: TGTGCCAGCAGTTTATCCCCCCAGTCCGAGCAGTACTTC. This encodes CASSLSPQSEQYF. The chain carries TRBV27 and TRBJ2-7; D not resolved. This CDR3 comprises 13 residues. The germline gives CDR1 MNHEY, CDR2 SMNVEV (reference sequence). Deletions cut 0 bases from V and 6 bases from J, with 9 bases between.

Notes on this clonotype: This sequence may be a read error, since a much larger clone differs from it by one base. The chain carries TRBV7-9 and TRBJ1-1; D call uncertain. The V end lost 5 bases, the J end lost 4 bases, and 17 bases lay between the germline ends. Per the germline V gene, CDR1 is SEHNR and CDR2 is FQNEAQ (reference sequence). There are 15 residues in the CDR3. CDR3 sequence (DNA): TGTGCCAGCAGCCCGGCGGGGAGCGAGAGCACTGAAGCTTTCTTT. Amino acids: CASSPAGSESTEAFF.

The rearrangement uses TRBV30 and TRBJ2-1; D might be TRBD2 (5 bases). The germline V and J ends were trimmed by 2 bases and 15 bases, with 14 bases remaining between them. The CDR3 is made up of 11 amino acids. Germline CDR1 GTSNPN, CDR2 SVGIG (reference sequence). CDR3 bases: TGTGCCTGGAGTCACGGCCGCGAGGGGTTCTTC. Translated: CAWSHGREGFF.

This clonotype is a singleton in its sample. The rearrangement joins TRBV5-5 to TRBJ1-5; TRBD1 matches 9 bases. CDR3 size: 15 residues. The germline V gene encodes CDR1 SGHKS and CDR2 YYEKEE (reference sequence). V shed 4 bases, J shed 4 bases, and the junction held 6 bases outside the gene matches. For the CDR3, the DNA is TGTGCCAGCAGCGATTCCGGGACAGGGAATCAGCCCCAGCATTTT. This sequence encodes CASSDSGTGNQPQHF.

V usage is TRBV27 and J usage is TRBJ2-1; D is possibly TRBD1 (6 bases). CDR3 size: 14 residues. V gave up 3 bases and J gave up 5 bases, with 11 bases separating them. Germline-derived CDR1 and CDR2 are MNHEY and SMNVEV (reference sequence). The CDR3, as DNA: TGTGCCAGCAGTTTGGCAGGGGTCCACAATGAGCAGTTCTTC. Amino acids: CASSLAGVHNEQFF.

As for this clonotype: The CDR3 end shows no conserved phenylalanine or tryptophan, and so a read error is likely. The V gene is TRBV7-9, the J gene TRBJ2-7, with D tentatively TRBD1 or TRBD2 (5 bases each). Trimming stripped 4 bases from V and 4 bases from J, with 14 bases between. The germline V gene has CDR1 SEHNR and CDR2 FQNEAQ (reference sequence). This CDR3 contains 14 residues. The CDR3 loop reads CASSSGTVGYEQYL. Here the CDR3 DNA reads TGTGCCAGCAGCTCCGGGACGGTAGGATACGAGCAGTACCTC.

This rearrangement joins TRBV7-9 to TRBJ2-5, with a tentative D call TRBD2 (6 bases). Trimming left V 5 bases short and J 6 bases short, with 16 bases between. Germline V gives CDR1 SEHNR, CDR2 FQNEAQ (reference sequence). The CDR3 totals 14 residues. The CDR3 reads CASSPPSGGKTQYF. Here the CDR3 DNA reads TGTGCCAGCAGCCCCCCGAGTGGCGGGAAGACCCAGTACTTC.

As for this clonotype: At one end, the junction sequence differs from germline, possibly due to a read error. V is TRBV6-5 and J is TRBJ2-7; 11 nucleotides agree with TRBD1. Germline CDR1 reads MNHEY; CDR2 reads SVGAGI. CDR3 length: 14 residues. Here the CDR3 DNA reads TGTGCCAGCAGTTTTGGGACAGGGGGATACGAGCAGCACTTC. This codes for CASSFGTGGYEQHF.

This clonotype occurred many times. CDR3 in DNA: TGTGCCAGCAGCTTAGGGGAGGTGGGGCTAAGGGCTGAAGCTTTCTTT. Translated, it gives CASSLGEVGLRAEAFF. This chain links TRBV7-9 with TRBJ1-1; possible D gene TRBD1, 5 bases. The germline V and J ends were trimmed by 1 base and 6 bases, with 18 bases remaining between them. The germline CDR1 and CDR2 sequences are SEHNR and FQNEAQ (reference sequence). This CDR3 has 16 amino acids.

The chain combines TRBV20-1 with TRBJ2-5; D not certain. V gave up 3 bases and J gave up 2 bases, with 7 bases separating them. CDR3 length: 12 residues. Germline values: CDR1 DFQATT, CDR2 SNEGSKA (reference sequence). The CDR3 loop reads CSARPPQETQYF. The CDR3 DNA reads TGCAGTGCTAGGCCGCCTCAAGAGACCCAGTACTTC.

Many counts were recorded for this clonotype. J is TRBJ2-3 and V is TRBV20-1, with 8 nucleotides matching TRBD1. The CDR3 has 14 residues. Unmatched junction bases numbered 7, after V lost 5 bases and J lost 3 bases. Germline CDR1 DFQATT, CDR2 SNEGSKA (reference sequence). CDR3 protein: CSAPTGALTDTQYF. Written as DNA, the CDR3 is TGCAGTGCTCCGACAGGGGCCTTAACAGATACGCAGTATTTT.

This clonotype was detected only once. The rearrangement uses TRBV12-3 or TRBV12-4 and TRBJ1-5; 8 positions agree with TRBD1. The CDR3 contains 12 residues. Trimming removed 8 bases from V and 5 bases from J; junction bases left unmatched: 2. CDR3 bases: TGTGCCAGCTCGACAGGGGATCAGCCCCAGCATTTT. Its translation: CASSTGDQPQHF.

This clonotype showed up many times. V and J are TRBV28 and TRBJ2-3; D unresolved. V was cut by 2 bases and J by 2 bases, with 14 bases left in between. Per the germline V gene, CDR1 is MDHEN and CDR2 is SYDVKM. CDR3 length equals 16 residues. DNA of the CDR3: TGTGCCAGCAGTTTAGTAGGTACCCATCACACAGATACGCAGTATTTT. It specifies CASSLVGTHHTDTQYF.

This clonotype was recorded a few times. CDR3 region: CATQGAIMNTEAFF. The CDR3 DNA sequence: TGTGCCACACAGGGGGCAATCATGAACACTGAAGCTTTCTTT. The chain joins TRBV5-8 to TRBJ1-1, with 9 bases matching TRBD1. CDR1 and CDR2 from the germline V gene are SGHTS and YDEGEE. Unmatched junction bases numbered 6, after V lost 9 bases and J lost 0 bases. The CDR3 sequence is 14 residues long. Looking up the rest from reference TRBV5-8 and TRBJ1-1 gives the full variable domain: EAGVTQSPTHLIKTRGQQATLRCSPISGHTSVYWYQQALGLGLQFLLWYDEGEERNRGNFPPRFSGRQFPNYSSELNVNALELEDSALYLCATQGAIMNTEAFFGQGTRLTVV.

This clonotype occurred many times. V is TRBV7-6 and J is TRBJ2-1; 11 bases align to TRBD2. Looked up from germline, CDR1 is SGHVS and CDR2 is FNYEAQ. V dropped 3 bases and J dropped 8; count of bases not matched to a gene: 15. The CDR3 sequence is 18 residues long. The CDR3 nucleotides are TGTGCCAGCAGCTTCAAACCCTTAGCGGGAGGGCCCTTGGATGAGCAGTTCTTC. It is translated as CASSFKPLAGGPLDEQFF.

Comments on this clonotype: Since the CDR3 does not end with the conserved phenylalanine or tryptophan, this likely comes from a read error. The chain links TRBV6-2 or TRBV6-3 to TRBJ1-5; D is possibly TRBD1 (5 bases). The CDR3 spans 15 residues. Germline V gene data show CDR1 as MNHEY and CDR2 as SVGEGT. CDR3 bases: TGTACCAGCAGTTACTCAGTCAGGGAGAATCAGCCCCAGCATTCT. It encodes CTSSYSVRENQPQHS.

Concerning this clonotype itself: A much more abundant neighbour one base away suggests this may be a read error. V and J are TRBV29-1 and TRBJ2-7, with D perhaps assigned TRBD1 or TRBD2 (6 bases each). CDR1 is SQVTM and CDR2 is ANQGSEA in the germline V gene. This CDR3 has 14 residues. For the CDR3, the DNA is TGCAGCGTTGAAAGCGGGCAGGGGTCCTGCGAGCAGTACTTC. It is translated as CSVESGQGSCEQYF.

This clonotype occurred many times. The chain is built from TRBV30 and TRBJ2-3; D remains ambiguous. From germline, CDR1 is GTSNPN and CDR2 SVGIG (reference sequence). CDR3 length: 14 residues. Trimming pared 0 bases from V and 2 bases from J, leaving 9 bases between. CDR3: CAWSVLTDTDTQYF. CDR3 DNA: TGTGCCTGGAGTGTACTGACCGACACAGATACGCAGTATTTT.

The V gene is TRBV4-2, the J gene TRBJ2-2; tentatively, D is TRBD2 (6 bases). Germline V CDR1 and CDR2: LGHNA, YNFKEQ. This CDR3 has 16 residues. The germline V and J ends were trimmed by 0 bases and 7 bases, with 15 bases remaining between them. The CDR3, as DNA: TGTGCCAGCAGCCAAGATGAGGGCGGGGCAGGCGGGGAGCTGTTTTTT. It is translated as CASSQDEGGAGGELFF.